This T cell receptor beta chain was recovered during a study of cytomegalovirus exposure and HLA in healthy donors. Findings and limits, study-wide: Researchers reported that a few CMV-associated chains were confirmed in vitro as CMV antigen-specific. Among the sequence variants, a highly shared cluster was likely an artifact of sequencing.

The V end lost 8 bases, the J end lost 8 bases, and 17 bases lay between the germline ends. Germline CDR1 reads SNHLY; CDR2 reads FYNNEI. CDR3 size: 13 residues. Both 60 Vbeta primers and 13 Jbeta primers went into the PCR. Measured with immunoSEQ multiplex PCR; TCRdb has only the in-frame clones, and not every one. The table lists 75,000 to 95,000 clones. In the case of this clone: The antigen remains undetermined.

Donors sampled were nominally healthy, though unrecorded immune exposures were likely. The J gene is TRBJ2-3, the V gene TRBV2; possibly TRBD1 for D (6 bases). Sequencing input: PBMCs. This receptor was obtained from a man under 40 in good health and CMV-seronegative. CDR3 coding DNA: TGTGCCAGCGGTTACACCCCACAGGGTACGCAGTATTTT. The encoded protein is CASGYTPQGTQYF.